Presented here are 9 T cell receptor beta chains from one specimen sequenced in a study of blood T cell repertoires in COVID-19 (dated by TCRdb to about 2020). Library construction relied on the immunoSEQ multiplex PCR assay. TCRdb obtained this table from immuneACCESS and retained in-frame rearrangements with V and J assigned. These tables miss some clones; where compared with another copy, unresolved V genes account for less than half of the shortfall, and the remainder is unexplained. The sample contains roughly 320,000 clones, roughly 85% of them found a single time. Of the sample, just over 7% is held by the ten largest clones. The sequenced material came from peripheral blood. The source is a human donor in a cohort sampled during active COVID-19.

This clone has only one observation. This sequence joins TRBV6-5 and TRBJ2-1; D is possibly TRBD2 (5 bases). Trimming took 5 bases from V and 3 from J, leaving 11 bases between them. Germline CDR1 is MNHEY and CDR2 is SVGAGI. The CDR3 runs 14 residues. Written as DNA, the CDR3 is TGTGCCAGCAGTAGGGCGGGCCGCTACAATGAGCAGTTCTTC. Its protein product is CASSRAGRYNEQFF.

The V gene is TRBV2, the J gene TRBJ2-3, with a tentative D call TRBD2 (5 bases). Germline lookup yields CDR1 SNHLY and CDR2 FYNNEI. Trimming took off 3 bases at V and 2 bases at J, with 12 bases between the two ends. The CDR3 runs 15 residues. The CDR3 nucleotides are TGTGCCAGCAGTGACCCGGGGTTCGACACAGATACGCAGTATTTT. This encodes CASSDPGFDTDTQYF.

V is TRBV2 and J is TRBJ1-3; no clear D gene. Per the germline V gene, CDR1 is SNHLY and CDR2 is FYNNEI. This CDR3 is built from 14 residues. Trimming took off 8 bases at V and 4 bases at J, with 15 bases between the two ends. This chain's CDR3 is CASRQEGGGNTIYF. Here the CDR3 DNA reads TGTGCCAGCCGTCAGGAGGGAGGGGGAAACACCATATATTTT.

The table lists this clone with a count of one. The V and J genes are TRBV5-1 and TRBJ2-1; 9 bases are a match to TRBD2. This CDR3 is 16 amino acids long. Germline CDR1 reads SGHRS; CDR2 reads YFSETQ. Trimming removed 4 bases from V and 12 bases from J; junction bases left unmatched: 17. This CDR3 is CASSPEPGLARIGQFF. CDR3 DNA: TGCGCCAGCAGCCCCGAACCGGGACTAGCTCGGATTGGGCAGTTCTTC.

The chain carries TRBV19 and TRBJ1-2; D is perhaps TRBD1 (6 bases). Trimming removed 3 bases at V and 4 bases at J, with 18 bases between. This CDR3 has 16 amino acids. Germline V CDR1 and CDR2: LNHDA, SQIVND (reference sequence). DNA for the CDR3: TGTGCCAGTAGTATTCGATCTTGGGGACAACCCTATGGCTACACCTTC. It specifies CASSIRSWGQPYGYTF.

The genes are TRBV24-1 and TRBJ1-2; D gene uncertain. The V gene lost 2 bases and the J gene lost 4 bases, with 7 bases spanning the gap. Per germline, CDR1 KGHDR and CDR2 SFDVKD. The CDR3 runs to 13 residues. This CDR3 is CATSDYAGYGYTF. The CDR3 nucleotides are TGTGCCACCAGTGATTATGCGGGCTATGGCTACACCTTC.

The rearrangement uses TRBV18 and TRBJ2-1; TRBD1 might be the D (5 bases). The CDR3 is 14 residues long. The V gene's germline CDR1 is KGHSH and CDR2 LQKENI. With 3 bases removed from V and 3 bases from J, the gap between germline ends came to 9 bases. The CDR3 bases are TGTGCCAGCTCACCCCAGACAGACTACAATGAGCAGTTCTTC. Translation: CASSPQTDYNEQFF.

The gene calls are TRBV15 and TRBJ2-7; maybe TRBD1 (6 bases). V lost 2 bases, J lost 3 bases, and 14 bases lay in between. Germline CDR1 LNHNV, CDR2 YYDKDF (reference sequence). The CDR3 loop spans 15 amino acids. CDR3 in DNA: TGTGCCACCAGCAGAACCCCAGAGGGGGACTACGAGCAGTACTTC. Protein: CATSRTPEGDYEQYF.

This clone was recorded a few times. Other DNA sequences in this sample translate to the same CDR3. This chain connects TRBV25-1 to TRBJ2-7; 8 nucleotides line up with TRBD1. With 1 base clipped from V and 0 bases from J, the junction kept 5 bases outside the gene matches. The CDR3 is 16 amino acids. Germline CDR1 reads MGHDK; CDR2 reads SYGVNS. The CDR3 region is CASSESGGPSSYEQYF. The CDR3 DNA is TGTGCCAGCAGTGAATCAGGGGGCCCAAGCTCCTACGAGCAGTACTTC.